This T cell receptor beta chain was captured in a study of blood T cell repertoires in COVID-19. Overall study context: COVID-19 samples collected from the United States, Italy and Spain covered acute and convalescent phases.

Authors' analysis steps: Researchers report that nucleated cell counts were estimated from reference gene primer amplification. Using immunoSEQ multiplex PCR, the repertoire was profiled, and TCRdb retains in-frame clones only, with some absent. V and J calls and clone size are those listed in that table; D and trimming were worked out from the DNA. The table has 250,000 or so clones, around 90% seen once. Participants came from fewer than 25 US areas, aged about 18 to 90 years. Cohort allocation depended upon clinical history that participants reported. The TCR comes from a human donor in a cohort exposed to, infected with or recovered from COVID-19 (not recorded which). The donor label of this sample is uncertain. The sequencing sample was made of PBMCs or T cells enriched from blood (not recorded which).

CDR3 loop: CTLRGGLNTEAFF. CDR3 nucleotide sequence: TGCACCTTAAGGGGGGGCCTGAACACTGAAGCTTTCTTT. The rearrangement uses TRBV29-1 and TRBJ1-1; D is perhaps TRBD1 (6 bases). The CDR3 covers 13 residues. CDR1 is SQVTM, CDR2 ANQGSEA, per germline.